A single TCR beta chain is shown here with its context. As processed by the authors: Nucleated cell number was recorded as an estimate derived from reference gene primer amplification. The repertoire was sequenced with immunoSEQ multiplex PCR; TCRdb's copy has only in-frame clones and lacks some. V, J and clone size were drawn from that table, and D and trimming were deduced from the DNA. The sample lists about 260,000 clones; 90% were seen once. This CDR3 has 15 residues. Trimming stripped 1 base from V and 6 bases from J, with 12 bases between. Germline V lookup: CDR1 LNHNV, CDR2 YYDKDF (reference sequence). The data derive from a study of blood T cell repertoires in COVID-19.

The chain carries TRBV15 and TRBJ2-2; D perhaps matches TRBD2 (7 bases). The clonotype comes from a woman younger than 45 with acute COVID-19. The sample was PBMCs or T cells enriched from blood (not recorded which). The CDR3 nucleotides are TGTGCCACCAGCAGAGTCGGGGGGCCCCCCGGGGAGCTGTTTTTT. As protein: CATSRVGGPPGELFF.